These 10 T cell receptor beta chains originate from one sample sequenced in a study of cytomegalovirus exposure and HLA in healthy donors. PCR employed 60 Vbeta and 13 Jbeta primers. Sequenced by immunoSEQ multiplex PCR; TCRdb stores in-frame clones only, minus some. The sample contains about 180,000 clones, more than 70% of which appear only once. Sequencing used PBMCs. Receptors originate from a girl aged 10-17 years in good health and CMV-seropositive.

This clone was seen just once. The chain links TRBV5-1 to TRBJ1-2; 7 bases are shared with TRBD1. This CDR3 has 14 residues. CDR1 is SGHRS and CDR2 is YFSETQ in the germline V gene. V trimming: 4 bases; J trimming: 1 base; junction bases outside the gene matches: 4. The CDR3 here is CASSPTGVNYGYTF. As DNA, the CDR3 is TGCGCCAGCAGCCCTACAGGGGTTAACTATGGCTACACCTTC.

The chain has TRBV19 and TRBJ1-2, with TRBD1 as a possible D gene (5 bases). Germline V gene lookup returns CDR1 LNHDA and CDR2 SQIVND (reference sequence). Deletions cut 5 bases from V and 7 bases from J, with 14 bases between. This CDR3 is built from 13 residues. The CDR3 here is CASSLRGSSGYTF. For the CDR3, the DNA is TGTGCCAGTAGTCTTAGGGGATCCAGTGGCTACACCTTC.

This clone was counted a few times. The V call is TRBV7-6, the J call TRBJ2-7; tentatively, D is TRBD1 (7 bases). Looked up from germline, CDR1 is SGHVS and CDR2 is FNYEAQ. The CDR3 runs to 14 residues. Trimming left V 3 bases short and J 6 bases short, with 15 bases between. The CDR3 DNA follows: TGTGCCAGCAGCTTTAGGCTGCAGGGGGGCGAGCAGTACTTC. It is translated as CASSFRLQGGEQYF.

This clone was counted only a few times. The rearrangement uses TRBV6-1 and TRBJ1-5; 8 bases are shared with TRBD1. Germline V gene sequence: CDR1 MNHNS, CDR2 SASEGT. V lost 0 bases, J lost 6 bases, and 10 bases stayed unmatched. This CDR3 is built from 17 residues. This chain's CDR3 is CASSEAVWQGATQPQHF. The DNA of the CDR3 is TGTGCCAGCAGTGAAGCAGTTTGGCAGGGGGCGACTCAGCCCCAGCATTTT.

The gene calls are TRBV5-6 and TRBJ1-3, with D tentatively TRBD1 (6 bases). This CDR3 contains 16 residues. The ends were cut back, 4 bases at V and 3 bases at J, with 17 bases in the middle. The germline V gene encodes CDR1 SGHDT and CDR2 YYEEEE. DNA of the CDR3: TGTGCCAGCAGCCGTGTGGAGACAGGCTTTGGAAACACCATATATTTT. Its protein product is CASSRVETGFGNTIYF.

This sequence joins TRBV5-1 and TRBJ2-7, with TRBD2 identical over 11 bases. Trimming at V came to 2 bases and at J to 6 bases, leaving 4 bases not matched to a gene. CDR3 length: 14 amino acids. The V gene's germline CDR1 is SGHRS and CDR2 YFSETQ. The CDR3 coding sequence is TGCGCCAGCAGCTTTCGCCTAGCGGGAGGCGAGCAGTACTTC. It encodes CASSFRLAGGEQYF.

In DNA form, the CDR3 reads TGTGCCAGCAGCTTAACCAAGAGGGGGCATCACGAGCAGTACTTC. Protein: CASSLTKRGHHEQYF. The rearrangement links TRBV7-9 to TRBJ2-7; 7 nucleotides align to TRBD1. In germline, CDR1 is SEHNR, CDR2 FQNEAQ (reference sequence). The CDR3 loop spans 15 amino acids. The V segment lost 2 bases and the J segment 5 bases; nucleotides outside the gene matches: 9.

The rearrangement joins TRBV27 to TRBJ2-1; TRBD2 matches at 9 bases. The CDR3 spans 14 residues. CDR1 MNHEY and CDR2 SMNVEV come from the germline V gene (reference sequence). Trimming took 3 bases from V and 6 from J; bases not matched to a gene: 3. In DNA, the CDR3 is TGTGCCAGCAGTTTTAGCGGGAGAGGCAATGAGCAGTTCTTC. Its translation is CASSFSGRGNEQFF.

This clone was detected only a few times. The chain links TRBV6-5 to TRBJ1-1; D not certain. CDR3 length: 13 residues. In germline, CDR1 is MNHEY, CDR2 SVGAGI. Between the trimmed V and J ends, which lost 6 bases and 4 bases, there was a span of 12 bases. CDR3 region: CASRRGHITEAFF. As DNA, the CDR3 is TGTGCCAGCAGGAGAGGGCACATCACTGAAGCTTTCTTT.

The chain uses TRBV10-3 and TRBJ1-3; TRBD1 matches 7 bases. Germline values: CDR1 ENHRY, CDR2 SYGVKD. This CDR3 contains 15 residues. V was clipped by 6 bases and J by 4 bases; unmatched bases: 9. The CDR3 sequence: CAIRGQATVGNTIYF. The CDR3 region has the DNA TGTGCCATCAGAGGACAGGCGACGGTGGGAAACACCATATATTTT.